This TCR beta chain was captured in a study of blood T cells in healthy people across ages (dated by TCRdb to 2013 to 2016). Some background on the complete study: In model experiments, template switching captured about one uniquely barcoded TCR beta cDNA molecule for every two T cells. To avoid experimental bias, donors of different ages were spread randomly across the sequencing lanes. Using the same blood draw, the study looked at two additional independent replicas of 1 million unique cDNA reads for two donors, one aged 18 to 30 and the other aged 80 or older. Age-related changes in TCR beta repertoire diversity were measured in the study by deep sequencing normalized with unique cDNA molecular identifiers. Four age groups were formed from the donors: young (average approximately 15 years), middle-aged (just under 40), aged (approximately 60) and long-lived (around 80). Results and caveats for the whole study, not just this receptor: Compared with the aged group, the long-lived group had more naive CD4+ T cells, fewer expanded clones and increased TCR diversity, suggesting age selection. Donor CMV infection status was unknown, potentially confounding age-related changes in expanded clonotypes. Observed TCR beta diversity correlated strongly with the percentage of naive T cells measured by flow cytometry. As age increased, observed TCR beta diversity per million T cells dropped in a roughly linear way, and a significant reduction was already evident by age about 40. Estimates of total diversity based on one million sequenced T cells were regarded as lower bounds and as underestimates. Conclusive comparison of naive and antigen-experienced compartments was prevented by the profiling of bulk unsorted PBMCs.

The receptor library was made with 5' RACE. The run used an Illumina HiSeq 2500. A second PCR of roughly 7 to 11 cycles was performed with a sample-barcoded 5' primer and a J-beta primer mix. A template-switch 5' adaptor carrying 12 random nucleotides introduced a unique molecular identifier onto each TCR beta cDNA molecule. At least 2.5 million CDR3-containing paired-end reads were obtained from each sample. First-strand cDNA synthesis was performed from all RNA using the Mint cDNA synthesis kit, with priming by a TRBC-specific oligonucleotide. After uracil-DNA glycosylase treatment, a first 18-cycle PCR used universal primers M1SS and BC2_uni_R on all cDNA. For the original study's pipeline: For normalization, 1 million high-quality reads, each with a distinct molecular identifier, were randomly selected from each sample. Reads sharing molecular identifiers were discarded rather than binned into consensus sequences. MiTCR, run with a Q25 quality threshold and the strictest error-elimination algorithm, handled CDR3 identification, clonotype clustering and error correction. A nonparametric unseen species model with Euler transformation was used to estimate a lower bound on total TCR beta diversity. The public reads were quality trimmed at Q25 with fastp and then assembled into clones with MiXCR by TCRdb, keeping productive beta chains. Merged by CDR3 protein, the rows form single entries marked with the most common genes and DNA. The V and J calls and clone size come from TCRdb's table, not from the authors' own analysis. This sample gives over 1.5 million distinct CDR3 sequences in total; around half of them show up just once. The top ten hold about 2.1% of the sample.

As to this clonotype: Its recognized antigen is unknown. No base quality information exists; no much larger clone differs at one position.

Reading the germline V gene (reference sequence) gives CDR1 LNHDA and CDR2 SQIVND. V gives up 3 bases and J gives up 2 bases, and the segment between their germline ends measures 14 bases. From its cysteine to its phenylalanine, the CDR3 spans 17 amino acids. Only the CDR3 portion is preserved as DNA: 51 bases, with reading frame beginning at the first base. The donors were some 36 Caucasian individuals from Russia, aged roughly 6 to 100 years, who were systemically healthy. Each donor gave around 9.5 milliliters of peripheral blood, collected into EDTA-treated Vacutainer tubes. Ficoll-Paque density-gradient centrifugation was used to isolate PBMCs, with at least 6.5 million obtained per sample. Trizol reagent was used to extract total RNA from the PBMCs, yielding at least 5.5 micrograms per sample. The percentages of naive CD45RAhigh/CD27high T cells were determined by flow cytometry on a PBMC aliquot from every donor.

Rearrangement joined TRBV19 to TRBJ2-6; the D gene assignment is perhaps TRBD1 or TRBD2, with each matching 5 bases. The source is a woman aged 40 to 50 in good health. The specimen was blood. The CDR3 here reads CASSIRVRGAGANVLTF. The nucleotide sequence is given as TGTGCCAGTAGTATCCGGGTTCGGGGCGCTGGGGCCAACGTCCTGACTTTC.